Each of the 20 T cell receptor beta chains below was sequenced from the same sample in a study of blood T cell repertoires in COVID-19. The data were produced by immunoSEQ multiplex PCR, yet TCRdb's version contains in-frame clones alone and is incomplete. The sample includes around 300,000 clones, 70% to 90% of them seen just once. The sequenced sample was peripheral blood. All receptors derive from a woman in her twenties or thirties with COVID-19, enrolled during active disease.

J is TRBJ1-2 and V is TRBV29-1; the match to TRBD1 covers 8 bases. The CDR3 length is 14 residues. Germline lookup yields CDR1 SQVTM and CDR2 ANQGSEA. With 2 bases clipped from V and 4 bases from J, the junction kept 6 bases outside the gene matches. The CDR3 here is CSVEPDRGSYGYTF. The CDR3 DNA reads TGCAGCGTTGAACCAGACAGGGGTTCCTATGGCTACACCTTC.

This chain uses TRBV28 with TRBJ1-1; 9 bases are shared with TRBD1. V gave up 2 bases and J gave up 10 bases; unmatched junction bases: 14. The CDR3 runs 16 residues. Germline values: CDR1 MDHEN, CDR2 SYDVKM. The chain's CDR3 is CASSLGLITGGWGAFF. The CDR3 DNA reads as TGTGCCAGCAGTTTAGGATTAATTACAGGGGGCTGGGGAGCTTTCTTT.

This chain connects TRBV2 to TRBJ1-3, with no clear D. Germline V gene sequence: CDR1 SNHLY, CDR2 FYNNEI. V lost 8 bases, J lost 0 bases, and 8 bases lay in between. The CDR3 has 13 amino acids. Written as DNA, the CDR3 is TGTGCCAGCGAGGATAGCTCTGGAAACACCATATATTTT. Translating gives CASEDSSGNTIYF.

At least ten counts were recorded for this clone. This chain uses TRBV6-2 or TRBV6-3 with TRBJ2-2; D possibly corresponds to TRBD2 (5 bases). The ends were cut back, 0 bases at V and 6 bases at J, with 8 bases in the middle. Germline loops: CDR1 MNHEY, CDR2 SVGEGT. The CDR3 spans 14 residues. This CDR3 reads CASSYSLEAGELFF. CDR3 nucleotides: TGTGCCAGCAGTTACTCCTTGGAGGCCGGGGAGCTGTTTTTT.

The chain recombines TRBV9 with TRBJ2-1; 7 bases align to TRBD2. Per the germline V gene, CDR1 is SGDLS and CDR2 is YYNGEE. V lost 0 bases, J lost 6 bases, and 3 bases stayed unmatched. The CDR3 contains 14 residues. CDR3 region: CASSVGEGSNEQFF. The CDR3 DNA sequence: TGTGCCAGCAGCGTAGGGGAGGGCTCCAATGAGCAGTTCTTC.

The J gene is TRBJ1-2, the V gene TRBV7-9; D not certain. CDR1 SEHNR and CDR2 FQNEAQ come from the germline V gene (reference sequence). The CDR3 runs 15 residues. V shed 0 bases and J shed 5 bases, with 13 bases lying between them. CDR3 loop: CASSLAYGVYYGYTF. The CDR3 DNA reads TGTGCCAGCAGCTTAGCGTACGGGGTTTATTATGGCTACACCTTC.

The chain is built from TRBV21-1 and TRBJ1-2; TRBD1 reflects the table's D call only, with no check against the DNA. TRBV21-1 constitutes a pseudogene. The CDR3 is made up of 19 amino acids. The CDR3 region has the DNA TGTGCCAGCAGCAGACCCGGACAGGGGGCGATGGAGGCTAACTATGGCTACACCTTC. Protein sequence: CASSRPGQGAMEANYGYTF.

The chain recombines TRBV5-1 with TRBJ1-1, with 7 bases lining up with TRBD1. CDR3 length: 15 amino acids. V shed 4 bases and J 2 bases; nucleotides not matched to a gene: 8. The germline CDR1 and CDR2 sequences are SGHRS and YFSETQ. The CDR3 nucleotides are TGCGCCAGCAGCGCCTCCACAGGGGCTAACACTGAAGCTTTCTTT. It encodes CASSASTGANTEAFF.

This clone came up a few times. J is TRBJ2-7 and V is TRBV5-4; D possibly corresponds to TRBD1 (7 bases). Germline V gene sequence: CDR1 SGHNT, CDR2 YYREEE (reference sequence). The V end lost 4 bases, the J end lost 4 bases, and 18 bases lay between the germline ends. This CDR3 is built from 15 residues. CDR3: CASSPEEGAGYEQYF. CDR3 sequence (DNA): TGTGCCAGCAGCCCAGAGGAGGGGGCTGGATACGAGCAGTACTTC.

The chain couples TRBV5-4 to TRBJ2-1, with TRBD2 identical over 13 bases. Germline trimming cut 4 bases from V and 9 bases from J; bases unmatched to any gene: 4. Germline lookup yields CDR1 SGHNT and CDR2 YYREEE (reference sequence). The CDR3 has 14 amino acids. CDR3 protein: CASSGTSGDSEQFF. DNA of the CDR3: TGTGCCAGCAGCGGGACTAGCGGGGATAGTGAGCAGTTCTTC.

V and J are TRBV19 and TRBJ2-7; D not resolved. The CDR3 runs 12 residues. Germline V gene lookup returns CDR1 LNHDA and CDR2 SQIVND (reference sequence). V shed 7 bases and J shed 4 bases, with 11 bases lying between them. The CDR3 here is CASNFGQYEQYF. The DNA of the CDR3 is TGTGCCAGTAATTTTGGCCAATACGAGCAGTACTTC.

The chain employs TRBV4-2 and TRBJ2-7; the D gene is possibly TRBD2 (6 bases). V lost 3 bases to trimming and J lost 6 bases, with 24 bases between them. The germline V gene encodes CDR1 LGHNA and CDR2 YNFKEQ. The CDR3 has 17 amino acids. This CDR3 is CASSHPRVMGLLLEQYF. The CDR3 DNA sequence: TGTGCCAGCAGCCACCCCAGGGTCATGGGACTCCTCCTCGAGCAGTACTTC.

The rearrangement links TRBV6-5 to TRBJ1-1, with a tentative D call TRBD1 (6 bases). Looked up from germline, CDR1 is MNHEY and CDR2 is SVGAGI. The CDR3 has 13 amino acids. Trimming removed 2 bases from V and 5 bases from J, with 9 bases in between. The CDR3 DNA follows: TGTGCCAGCAGTTACGGGGGCGCGACTGAAGCTTTCTTT. Its translation: CASSYGGATEAFF.

The V and J genes are TRBV6-5 and TRBJ1-2; the D gene is possibly TRBD1 (5 bases). Per the germline V gene, CDR1 is MNHEY and CDR2 is SVGAGI. Between the trimmed V and J ends, which lost 7 bases and 4 bases, there was a span of 7 bases. This CDR3 spans 11 amino acids. CDR3 sequence reads: CASKGPYGYTF. In DNA form, the CDR3 reads TGTGCCAGCAAGGGGCCCTATGGCTACACCTTC.

The genes are TRBV19 and TRBJ1-3; D gene unclear. V lost 4 bases to trimming and J lost 0 bases, with 19 bases between them. In germline, CDR1 is LNHDA, CDR2 SQIVND (reference sequence). The CDR3 consists of 18 residues. CDR3 region: CASSTLLPISPSGNTIYF. Written as DNA, the CDR3 is TGTGCCAGTAGTACCCTACTGCCCATATCCCCCTCTGGAAACACCATATATTTT.

This chain links TRBV4-1 with TRBJ1-2; TRBD1 aligns across 7 bases. The CDR3 loop spans 14 amino acids. The germline CDR1 and CDR2 sequences are MGHRA and YSYEKL. The V segment lost 4 bases and the J segment 5 bases; nucleotides outside the gene matches: 7. The CDR3 coding sequence is TGCGCCAGCAGCCCGGGGACAGTCCAATATGGCTACACCTTC. Translated: CASSPGTVQYGYTF.

CDR3 loop: CASSTVPGQGNYGYTF. CDR3 DNA sequence: TGTGCCAGTAGTACCGTCCCGGGACAGGGAAACTATGGCTACACCTTC. V usage is TRBV19 and J usage is TRBJ1-2; 9 nucleotides agree with TRBD1. Germline lookup yields CDR1 LNHDA and CDR2 SQIVND (reference sequence). The CDR3 is made up of 16 amino acids. J was trimmed by 2 bases and V by 4 bases; bases with no gene match: 8.

The chain uses TRBV5-5 and TRBJ2-7; 7 bases map to TRBD2. The CDR3 totals 14 residues. Trimming took 4 bases from V and 2 from J; bases not matched to a gene: 6. CDR1 SGHKS and CDR2 YYEKEE come from the germline V gene (reference sequence). CDR3 sequence (DNA): TGTGCCAGCAGCAACGACGCGGGGGCCTACGAGCAGTACTTC. Its protein product is CASSNDAGAYEQYF.

This clone was counted once. The chain carries TRBV6-5 and TRBJ1-5, with 7 bases lining up with TRBD1. With 8 bases clipped from V and 1 base from J, the junction kept 8 bases outside the gene matches. The CDR3 is made up of 15 amino acids. Germline CDR1 reads MNHEY; CDR2 reads SVGAGI. The CDR3 loop reads CASQPTGLSNQPQHF. CDR3 bases: TGTGCCAGCCAACCGACAGGGTTAAGCAATCAGCCCCAGCATTTT.

V and J are TRBV28 and TRBJ1-1; maybe TRBD1 (5 bases). The V gene lost 2 bases and the J gene lost 4 bases, with 17 bases spanning the gap. Looked up from germline, CDR1 is MDHEN and CDR2 is SYDVKM. This CDR3 region has 16 residues. The CDR3 DNA is TGTGCCAGCAGTTTAGGTGGGCGCAGGGTGGCCACTGAAGCTTTCTTT. It specifies CASSLGGRRVATEAFF.